A selection of T cell receptor beta chains follows, all from one sample in a study of blood T cells in healthy people across ages. One entry per CDR3 protein, called by TCRdb with MiXCR from the 5' RACE reads. The sample gives 600,000 to 850,000 distinct CDR3 sequences, more than 20% of which show up once; more than 8.5% is in the top ten. This same sample was also taken into another study, of T cells of mothers and their children.

The sequenced material came from blood. Receptors originate from a boy aged 5 to 17 in good health. CDR3s include the opening cysteine and the closing phenylalanine or tryptophan. The D gene is left open where the match is weak. The size field is filled for only some rows; it gives once, few, many or a size class.

TRBV29-1,.,TRBJ2-5,.,TGCAGCGTCGGCGGACTCCTCAATCTGAGGACCCAGTACTTC,CSVGGLLNLRTQYF
TRBV4-1,.,TRBJ2-1,TRBD1,TGCGCCAGCAGCCAAGAAGGGGACAGCTTCTACAATGAGCAGTTCTTC,CASSQEGDSFYNEQFF
TRBV12-3/TRBV12-4,.,TRBJ1-1,.,TGTGCCAGCAGTTTTCAGGGGATTGGGACTGAAGCTTTCTTT,CASSFQGIGTEAFF
TRBV18,many,TRBJ2-7,.,TGTGCCACCGGGGTCGGAGAGGCCTACGAGCAGTACTTC,CATGVGEAYEQYF
TRBV7-3,few,TRBJ2-1,TRBD2,TGTGCCAGCAGCCAGAGCGGGGGGCTCTACAATGAGCAGTTCTTC,CASSQSGGLYNEQFF
TRBV27,.,TRBJ2-5,.,TGTGCCAGCAGCCACTCTACGTGGCAGGGTACCGAGACCCAGTACTTC,CASSHSTWQGTETQYF
TRBV7-9,.,TRBJ1-1,.,TGTGCCAGCAGCTTACTGCAGGGGATTTACACTGAAGCTTTCTTT,CASSLLQGIYTEAFF
TRBV7-6,.,TRBJ2-5,TRBD2,TGTGCCAGCAGCCGCCGACTAGCGGAGACCCAGTACTTC,CASSRRLAETQYF
TRBV7-2,few,TRBJ1-1,.,TGTGCCAGCAGCGGACAAGTTTCGATAGCTTTCTTT,CASSGQVSIAFF
TRBV9,.,TRBJ2-4,.,TGTGCCAGCAGTCCTAGTGGTACATCCGGAAACATTCAGTACTTC,CASSPSGTSGNIQYF
TRBV27,.,TRBJ2-1,TRBD1,TGTGCCAGCAGTTCAACAGGGGGTCTCCTCGATGAGCAGTTCTTC,CASSSTGGLLDEQFF
TRBV12-3/TRBV12-4,few,TRBJ2-1,.,TGTGCCAGCAGTTCCCCGGTCAATGAGCAGTTCTTC,CASSSPVNEQFF
TRBV6-1,few,TRBJ2-6,.,TGTGCCAGCAGTGTTACAGCCAACTCTGGGGCCAACGTCCTGACTTTC,CASSVTANSGANVLTF
TRBV7-9,.,TRBJ1-4,.,TGTGCCAGCAGCTTCCCCAAGACCGGACGGGCAATTAATGAAAAACTGTTTTTT,CASSFPKTGRAINEKLFF
TRBV28,.,TRBJ2-6,.,TGTGCCAGCAGAGGGGTCGCCTCTGGGGCCAACGTCCTGACTTTC,CASRGVASGANVLTF
TRBV20-1,few,TRBJ1-4,TRBD1,TGCAACACCCGGGACAGGCTCACTGAAAAACTGTTTTTT,CNTRDRLTEKLFF
TRBV7-2,.,TRBJ2-7,.,TGTGCCAGCAGCTTAGACCCAGGTACGAGGGTCGAGCAGTACTTC,CASSLDPGTRVEQYF
TRBV12-3/TRBV12-4,few,TRBJ2-7,.,TGTGCCAGCAGCGCGGGAGGGACAGGGAAGAGCTACGAGCAGTACTTC,CASSAGGTGKSYEQYF
TRBV6-2/TRBV6-3,.,TRBJ1-2,.,TGTGCCAGCAGTTACCCTGGAACGGGGTATGGCTACACCTTC,CASSYPGTGYGYTF
TRBV7-2,.,TRBJ2-1,TRBD2,TGTGCCAGCAGCATGGGACTAGCGGGAGTCTACAATGAGCAGTTCTTC,CASSMGLAGVYNEQFF
TRBV9,.,TRBJ2-1,.,TGTGCCAGCAGCGCCCGACTAGAGGGGTACAATGAGCAGTTCTTC,CASSARLEGYNEQFF
TRBV12-3/TRBV12-4,.,TRBJ1-2,.,TGTGCCAGCAGTAACAGGTCCGGCTATGGCTACACCTTC,CASSNRSGYGYTF
TRBV19,few,TRBJ1-2,.,TGTGCCAGTAGATTGGCAGGGAATTATGGCTACACCTTC,CASRLAGNYGYTF
TRBV12-5,.,TRBJ2-1,.,TGTGCTAGTGCCCTTCCCAATGAGCAGTTCTTC,CASALPNEQFF
TRBV7-8,many,TRBJ2-3,.,TGTGCCAGCAGCTTTTGGCGGGGTACTAGCACAGATACGCAGTATTTT,CASSFWRGTSTDTQYF
TRBV29-1,.,TRBJ2-5,.,TGCAGCGTTGGACCCGGGATAGAGACCCAGTACTTC,CSVGPGIETQYF
TRBV11-2,.,TRBJ1-2,TRBD1,TGTGCCAGCAGCTCGCCTGGGACAGGGGGGTATGACTACACCTTC,CASSSPGTGGYDYTF
TRBV20-1,.,TRBJ1-1,.,TGCAGTGCTAGCGAGGGTCCCAACACTGAAGCTTTCTTT,CSASEGPNTEAFF